These 13 T cell receptor beta chains originate from one sample sequenced in a study of cytomegalovirus exposure and HLA in healthy donors. PCR involved 60 Vbeta and 13 Jbeta primers. Assay used: immunoSEQ multiplex PCR; TCRdb lists only in-frame clones, some missing. The data show 150,000 to 200,000 clones, around 81% seen once. The sequencing input was PBMCs. The receptors here all came from a woman aged 18-35 years in good health and CMV-seropositive.

The chain employs TRBV7-9 and TRBJ2-3; 10 nucleotides agree with TRBD2. The CDR3 spans 16 residues. The V segment lost 5 bases and the J segment 5 bases; nucleotides outside the gene matches: 10. Germline loops: CDR1 SEHNR, CDR2 FQNEAQ (reference sequence). The CDR3 nucleotides read TGTGCCAGCAGCCGGCTCCTAGCGGGGGATCTAGATACGCAGTATTTT. It translates to CASSRLLAGDLDTQYF.

This chain uses TRBV9 with TRBJ1-2; D possibly corresponds to TRBD1 (5 bases). The CDR3 is 14 residues long. The V and J ends lost 0 bases and 4 bases respectively, with 10 bases between them. The germline gives CDR1 SGDLS, CDR2 YYNGEE. CDR3 in DNA: TGTGCCAGCAGCGTAGCTTCCCAGGGCTATGGCTACACCTTC. Translating gives CASSVASQGYGYTF.

The chain uses TRBV5-8 and TRBJ2-7; TRBD1 is a possible D gene (6 bases). Germline V gene data show CDR1 as SGHTS and CDR2 as YDEGEE. The CDR3 loop spans 16 amino acids. V was cut by 2 bases and J by 2 bases, with 17 bases left in between. CDR3 sequence: CASSFLGTIITYEQYF. Written as DNA, the CDR3 is TGTGCCAGCAGCTTTCTTGGGACAATCATAACCTACGAGCAGTACTTC.

The CDR3 loop is CASSYFAGSSYEQYF. The CDR3 DNA is TGTGCCAGCAGTTACTTTGCAGGTAGCTCCTACGAGCAGTACTTC. The gene calls are TRBV6-6 and TRBJ2-7; no clear D gene. CDR3 length: 15 residues. The V gene lost 1 base and the J gene lost 0 bases, with 10 bases spanning the gap. CDR1 and CDR2 from the germline V gene are MNHNY and SVGAGI (reference sequence).

With regard to this clone: This CDR3 is also generated by other DNA sequences in the sample. J is TRBJ1-1 and V is TRBV18, with a tentative D call TRBD1 (5 bases). Trimming cost V 2 bases and J 8 bases, with 9 bases left between them. Germline values: CDR1 KGHSH, CDR2 LQKENI. The CDR3 covers 12 residues. CDR3 sequence (DNA): TGTGCCAGCTCACCAGGGGCCGCGGAAGCTTTCTTT. This codes for CASSPGAAEAFF.

This sequence joins TRBV7-8 and TRBJ2-5, with TRBD2 matching 8 bases. Germline CDR1 and CDR2: SGHVS and FQNEAQ. The CDR3 is made up of 15 amino acids. With V trimmed by 5 bases and J by 3 bases, 8 bases remained unmatched. CDR3 nucleotide sequence: TGTGCCAGCAGCCCACCCCCACTAGCGGAAGAGACCCAGTACTTC. It codes for CASSPPPLAEETQYF.

The gene calls are TRBV7-9 and TRBJ2-7; D may be TRBD2 (5 bases). The CDR3 is 12 amino acids. Trimming cost V 1 base and J 9 bases, with 10 bases left between them. Germline values: CDR1 SEHNR, CDR2 FQNEAQ (reference sequence). In nucleotides, the CDR3 is TGTGCCAGCAGCTTAGGAGACGGAGGGCAGTACTTC. Residues: CASSLGDGGQYF.

The chain joins TRBV5-3 to TRBJ1-1; 7 bases map to TRBD1. TRBV5-3 is given ORF status, its function remaining uncertain. Trimming took 9 bases from V and 3 from J; bases not matched to a gene: 5. The CDR3 contains 12 residues. The CDR3 spells CATRQGYTEAFF. The CDR3 DNA follows: TGTGCCACCCGACAGGGTTACACTGAAGCTTTCTTT.

The chain uses TRBV4-1 and TRBJ2-2; tentatively, D is TRBD2 (6 bases). Germline CDR1 reads MGHRA; CDR2 reads YSYEKL. The CDR3 runs 18 residues. V lost 4 bases and J 2 bases, leaving 20 bases between the germline ends. The CDR3 bases are TGCGCCAGCAGCCTTACCTTGCGGGGCCCCACTAACACCGGGGAGCTGTTTTTT. Amino acids: CASSLTLRGPTNTGELFF.

This clone was seen only a few times. This rearrangement joins TRBV4-3 to TRBJ1-4, with a weak D call TRBD1 (5 bases). Germline loops: CDR1 LGHNA, CDR2 YSLEER. Trimming pared 1 base from V and 4 bases from J, leaving 16 bases between. This CDR3 contains 17 residues. The CDR3 loop reads CASSQGPTGGDNEKLFF. CDR3 nucleotide sequence: TGCGCCAGCAGCCAAGGACCGACCGGGGGGGATAATGAAAAACTGTTTTTT.

This clone was detected a few times. The chain employs TRBV19 and TRBJ1-4; tentatively, D is TRBD1 (5 bases). V lost 6 bases and J lost 5, with 13 bases in between. The CDR3 extends over 14 amino acids. Germline V gene data show CDR1 as LNHDA and CDR2 as SQIVND (reference sequence). The CDR3 nucleotides read TGTGCCAGTAGAGTAGGACACGGGAATGAAAAACTGTTTTTT. This encodes CASRVGHGNEKLFF.

This chain joins TRBV6-5 and TRBJ1-2; perhaps TRBD1 as D (5 bases). V shed 6 bases and J shed 7 bases, with 15 bases lying between them. The germline V gene encodes CDR1 MNHEY and CDR2 SVGAGI. CDR3 length: 13 amino acids. CDR3 region: CASRHRLGVGYTF. The CDR3 DNA follows: TGTGCCAGCAGACACAGACTAGGGGTTGGCTACACCTTC.

This sequence joins TRBV28 and TRBJ2-1, with D possibly being TRBD1 (5 bases). Germline-derived CDR1 and CDR2 are MDHEN and SYDVKM. This CDR3 spans 12 amino acids. V was trimmed by 10 bases and J by 8 bases, leaving 15 bases between them. CDR3 region: CATRTTGDEQFF. In DNA, the CDR3 is TGTGCCACGAGGACAACCGGCGATGAGCAGTTCTTC.